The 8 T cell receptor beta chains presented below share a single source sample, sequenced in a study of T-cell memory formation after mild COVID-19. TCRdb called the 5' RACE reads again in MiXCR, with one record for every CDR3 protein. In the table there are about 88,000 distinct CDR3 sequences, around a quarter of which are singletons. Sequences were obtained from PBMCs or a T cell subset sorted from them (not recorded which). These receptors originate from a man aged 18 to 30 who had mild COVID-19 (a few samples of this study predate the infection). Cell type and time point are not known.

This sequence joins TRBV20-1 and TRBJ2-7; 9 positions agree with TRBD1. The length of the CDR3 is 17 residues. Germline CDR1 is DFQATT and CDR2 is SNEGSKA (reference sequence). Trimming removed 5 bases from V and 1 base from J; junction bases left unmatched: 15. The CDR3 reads CSAPLTGRDRASYEQYF. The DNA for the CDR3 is TGCAGTGCTCCCTTGACCGGCCGGGACAGGGCTTCCTACGAGCAGTACTTC.

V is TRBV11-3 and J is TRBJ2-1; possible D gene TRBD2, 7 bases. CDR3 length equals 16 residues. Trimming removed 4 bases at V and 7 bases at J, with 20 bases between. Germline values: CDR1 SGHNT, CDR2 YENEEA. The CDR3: CASSSRKGGGFNEQFF. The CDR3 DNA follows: TGTGCCAGCAGCTCCCGGAAAGGGGGGGGATTTAATGAGCAGTTCTTC.

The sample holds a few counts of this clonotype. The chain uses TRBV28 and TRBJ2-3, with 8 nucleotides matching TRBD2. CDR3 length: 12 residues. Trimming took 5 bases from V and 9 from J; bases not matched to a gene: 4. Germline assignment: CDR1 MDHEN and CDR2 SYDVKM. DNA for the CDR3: TGTGCCAGCAGTGATAGCGGGGAAACGCAGTATTTT. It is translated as CASSDSGETQYF.

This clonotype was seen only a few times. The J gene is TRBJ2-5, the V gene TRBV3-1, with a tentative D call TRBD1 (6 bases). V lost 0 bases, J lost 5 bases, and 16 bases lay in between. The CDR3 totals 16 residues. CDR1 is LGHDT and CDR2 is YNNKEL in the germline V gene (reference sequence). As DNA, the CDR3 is TGTGCCAGCAGCCAAGATGTGGGGCAGGGGATTGAGACCCAGTACTTC. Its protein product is CASSQDVGQGIETQYF.

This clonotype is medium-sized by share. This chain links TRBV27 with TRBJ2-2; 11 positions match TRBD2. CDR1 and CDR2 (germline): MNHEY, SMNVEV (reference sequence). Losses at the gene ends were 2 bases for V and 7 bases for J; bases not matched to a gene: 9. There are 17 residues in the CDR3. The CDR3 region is CASSLLIAGGQGGELFF. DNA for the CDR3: TGTGCCAGCAGTTTACTTATAGCGGGGGGGCAAGGCGGGGAGCTGTTTTTT.

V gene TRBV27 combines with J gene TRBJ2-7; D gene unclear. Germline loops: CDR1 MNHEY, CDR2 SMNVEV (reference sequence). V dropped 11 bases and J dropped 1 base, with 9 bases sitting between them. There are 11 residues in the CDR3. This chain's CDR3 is CAAGGSYEQYF. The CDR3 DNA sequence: TGTGCCGCTGGTGGTTCCTACGAGCAGTACTTC.

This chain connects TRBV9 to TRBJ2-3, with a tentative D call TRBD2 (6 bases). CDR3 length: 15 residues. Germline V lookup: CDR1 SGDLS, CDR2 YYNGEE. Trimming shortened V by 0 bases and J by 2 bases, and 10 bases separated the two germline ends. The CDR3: CASSVEGGHTDTQYF. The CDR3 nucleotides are TGTGCCAGCAGCGTAGAGGGAGGTCACACAGATACGCAGTATTTT.

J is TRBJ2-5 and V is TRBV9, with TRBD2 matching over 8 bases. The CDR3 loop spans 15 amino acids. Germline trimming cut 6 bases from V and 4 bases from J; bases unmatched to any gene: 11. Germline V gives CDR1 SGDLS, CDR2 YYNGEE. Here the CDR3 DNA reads TGTGCCAGCACCCCGGGGGGGGCATGGGGAGAGACCCAGTACTTC. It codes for CASTPGGAWGETQYF.